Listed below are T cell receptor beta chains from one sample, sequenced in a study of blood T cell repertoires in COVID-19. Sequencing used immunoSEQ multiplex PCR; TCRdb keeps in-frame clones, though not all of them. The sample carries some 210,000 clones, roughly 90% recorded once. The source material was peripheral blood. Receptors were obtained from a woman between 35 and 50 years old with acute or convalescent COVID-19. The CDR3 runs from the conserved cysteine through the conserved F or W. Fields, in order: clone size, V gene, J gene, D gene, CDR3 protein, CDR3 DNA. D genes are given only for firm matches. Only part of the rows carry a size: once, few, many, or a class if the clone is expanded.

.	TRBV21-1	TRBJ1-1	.	CASSKPLRTGGTEAFF	TGTGCCAGCAGCAAACCACTGAGGACAGGGGGGACTGAAGCTTTCTTT
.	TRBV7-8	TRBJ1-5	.	CASSFYRGNQPQHF	TGTGCCAGCAGCTTTTACAGGGGCAATCAGCCCCAGCATTTT
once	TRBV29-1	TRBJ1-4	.	CSAGAGDEKLFF	TGCAGCGCCGGAGCAGGGGATGAAAAACTGTTTTTT
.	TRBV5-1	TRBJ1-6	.	CASSQNQGYNSPLHF	TGCGCCAGCAGCCAAAACCAGGGTTATAATTCACCCCTCCACTTT
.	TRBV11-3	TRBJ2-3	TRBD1	CASSLGQGGTDTQYF	TGTGCCAGCAGCTTAGGACAGGGGGGCACAGATACGCAGTATTTT
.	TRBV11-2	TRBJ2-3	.	CASSLGGGTDTQYF	TGTGCCAGCAGCTTAGGAGGCGGCACAGATACGCAGTATTTT
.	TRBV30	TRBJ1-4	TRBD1	CAWTNRGQDEKLFF	TGTGCCTGGACCAACAGGGGCCAGGATGAAAAACTGTTTTTT
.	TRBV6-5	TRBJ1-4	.	CASSRPPGGHEKLFF	TGTGCCAGCAGTCGGCCCCCGGGGGGCCATGAAAAACTGTTTTTT
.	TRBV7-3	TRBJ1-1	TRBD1	CASSPGQGGAMNTEAFF	TGTGCCAGCAGCCCAGGACAGGGAGGGGCAATGAACACTGAAGCTTTCTTT
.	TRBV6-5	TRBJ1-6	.	CASSSAWESPLHF	TGTGCCAGCAGCTCCGCCTGGGAGTCACCCCTCCACTTT
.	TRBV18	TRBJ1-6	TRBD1	CASSIRDSSYNSPLHF	TGTGCCAGCTCGATCAGGGACAGCTCCTATAATTCACCCCTCCACTTT
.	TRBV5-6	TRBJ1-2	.	CASGTGAPYGYTF	TGTGCCAGCGGTACAGGTGCACCCTATGGCTACACCTTC
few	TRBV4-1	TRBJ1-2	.	CASSQAKSARGGGYTF	TGCGCCAGCAGCCAAGCGAAGTCAGCACGGGGAGGGGGCTACACCTTC
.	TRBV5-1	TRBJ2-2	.	CASSLRDSRANTGELFF	TGCGCCAGCAGCTTGCGAGATTCGAGGGCGAACACCGGGGAGCTGTTTTTT
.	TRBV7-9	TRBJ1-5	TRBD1	CASSPTGGDQPQHF	TGTGCCAGCAGTCCGACAGGGGGCGATCAGCCCCAGCATTTT
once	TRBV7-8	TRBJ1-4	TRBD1	CASSPQPRGLGEKLFF	TGTGCCAGCAGCCCCCAACCCAGGGGGCTGGGTGAAAAACTGTTTTTT
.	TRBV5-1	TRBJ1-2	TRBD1	CASSWDRANYGYTF	TGCGCCAGCAGCTGGGACAGGGCAAACTATGGCTACACCTTC
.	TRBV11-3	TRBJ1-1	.	CASSLNRNTEAFF	TGTGCCAGCAGCTTAAACAGAAACACTGAAGCTTTCTTT
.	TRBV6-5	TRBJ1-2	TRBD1	CASSYTGTGSGNGYTF	TGTGCCAGCAGTTACACCGGGACAGGGAGTGGAAATGGCTACACCTTC
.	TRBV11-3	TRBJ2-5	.	CASSQQGQETQYF	TGTGCCAGCAGTCAACAGGGCCAAGAGACCCAGTACTTC
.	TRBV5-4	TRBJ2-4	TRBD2	CASSPEAGENIQYF	TGTGCCAGCAGCCCCGAAGCGGGGGAAAACATTCAGTACTTC
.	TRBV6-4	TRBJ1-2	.	CASSDSEEEAKRYF	TGTGCCAGCAGTGACTCTGAAGAGGAAGCGAAGCGATACTTC
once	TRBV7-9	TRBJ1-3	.	CASSLVAGLSGNTIYF	TGTGCCAGCAGCTTAGTCGCAGGCCTCTCTGGAAACACCATATATTTT
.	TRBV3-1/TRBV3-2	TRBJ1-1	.	CASSLDHEGGQDTEAFF	TGTGCCAGCAGCCTTGATCATGAGGGGGGGCAGGACACTGAAGCTTTCTTT
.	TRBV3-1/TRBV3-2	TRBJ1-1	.	CASSQARSLNTEAFF	TGTGCCAGCAGCCAAGCCCGGAGCCTGAACACTGAAGCTTTCTTT
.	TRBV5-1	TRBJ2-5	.	CASSFTAQETQYF	TGCGCCAGCAGCTTTACAGCCCAAGAGACCCAGTACTTC
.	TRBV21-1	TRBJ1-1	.	CASSSPGREGGKAFF	TGTGCCAGCAGCTCCCCGGGACGTGAAGGGGGTAAAGCTTTCTTT
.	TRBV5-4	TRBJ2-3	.	CASSLGGTDTQYF	TGTGCCAGCAGCTTGGGAGGGACAGATACGCAGTATTTT
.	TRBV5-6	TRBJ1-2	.	CASSLLTVTRAYGYTF	TGTGCCAGCAGCCTCCTAACCGTGACCAGGGCTTATGGCTACACCTTC
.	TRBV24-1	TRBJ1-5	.	CATSDFNRDYQPQHF	TGTGCCACCAGTGATTTTAACAGGGATTATCAGCCCCAGCATTTT
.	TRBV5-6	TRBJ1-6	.	CASSYSHNSPLHF	TGTGCCAGCAGCTACAGCCATAATTCACCCCTCCACTTT
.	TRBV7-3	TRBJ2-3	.	CASSLELATTDTQYF	TGTGCCAGCAGCTTAGAATTAGCGACGACAGATACGCAGTATTTT
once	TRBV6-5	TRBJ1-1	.	CASSYSIQGNTEAFF	TGTGCCAGCAGTTACTCGATACAGGGGAACACTGAAGCTTTCTTT
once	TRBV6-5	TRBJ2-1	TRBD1	CASSWGQSHNEQFF	TGTGCCAGCAGTTGGGGACAGAGTCACAATGAGCAGTTCTTC
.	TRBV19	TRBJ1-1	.	CASTTLARAGTEAFF	TGTGCCAGTACCACCCTGGCCAGGGCCGGGACTGAAGCTTTCTTT
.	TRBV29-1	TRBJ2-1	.	CSVGAGQRHNEQFF	TGCAGCGTAGGGGCGGGACAGAGACACAATGAGCAGTTCTTC
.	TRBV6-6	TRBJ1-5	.	CASSGGYSNQPQHF	TGTGCCAGCAGCGGAGGATATAGCAATCAGCCCCAGCATTTT
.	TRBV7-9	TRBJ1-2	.	CASSLGTFYGYTF	TGTGCCAGCAGCTTGGGGACATTCTATGGCTACACCTTC